The sequence of this T cell receptor beta chain was determined in a study of cytomegalovirus exposure and HLA in healthy donors (dated by TCRdb to the late 2010s). As for the study more broadly: An earlier analysis of several hundred of the donors reported 276 Gb of sequence data and 95 million to 130 million unique TCR beta sequences obtained from roughly 170 million T cells. The study aimed to test whether signatures of past pathogen exposure could be identified by cataloging public T cell receptors. A later analysis re-examined previously published TCR beta repertoires from roughly 650 donors and added high-resolution HLA genotyping to investigate patterns of TCR occurrence. Genome-wide SNP genotypes for about three fifths of the 666 donors were used in a later genetic analysis, which treated that subset as a discovery cohort. Rather than using new phenotypic data, the later analysis identified candidate immune exposures from TCR beta sequences and from how often those sequences occurred across donors. Several DR-DQ haplotypes were handled as single units for association and clustering because linkage in the cohort was strong. The study used immunosequencing to profile the T cell repertoires of 670 or so subjects and linked those repertoires to cytomegalovirus serostatus. In addition to the first cohort of hundreds of subjects, a separate validation cohort of 120 different subjects was used. Every repertoire in the discovery cohort had been generated on one and the same sequencing platform. Both class I and class II loci were covered by HLA typing, at four-digit resolution. Donor age, sex, ethnicity and CMV serostatus were compiled alongside the repertoire data. Among around 400 genotyped donors of the cohort, an average of roughly 230,000 unique TCR beta nucleotide sequences was sequenced per donor, of which about 20% were non-productive. The number of typed donors differed by locus: about 620-640 for A, B, C, DRB1 and DQB1; 500 to 550 for DQA1; about 600 for DPA1; and some 470 for DPB1. To predict cytomegalovirus infection status, the study combined high-throughput TCR immunosequencing, statistical association of individual TCRs with disease status, and machine learning. Around 320 gigabases of sequencing data and approximately 80 million unique TCR sequences were included in an early release covering roughly 600 HLA-typed donors. Of the roughly 400 genotyped donors, 81% fell in the genetic ancestry cluster associated with self-reported Caucasian donors. An earlier analysis of several hundred of the donors applied high-throughput TCR beta sequencing to assess whether each TCR beta V gene segment acted as functional or pseudogenic.

Comments on this clone: Its antigen specificity is not known. Base-call qualities are not available, and no considerably larger clone is one nucleotide away.

The library was obtained by the immunoSEQ multiplex PCR assay. For the multiplex PCR, a mixture combining 60 forward primers for TCR Vbeta segments and 13 reverse primers for TCR Jbeta segments was used. Amplification of the CDR3 region of rearranged TCR beta genes was performed with a multiplex PCR assay on genomic DNA. Amplified TCR beta libraries were sequenced as 87-base-pair reads on the Illumina HiSeq System. The source study handled its data this way. A later analysis tallied roughly 80 million unique TCR beta chains across the 550 to 850 repertoires, and approximately 9.9 million of those chains were shared by two or more donors. Raw reads were error-corrected and collapsed into unique sequences by a nearest-neighbor algorithm in which closely related sequences were merged to remove PCR and sequencing errors. To assign V, D and J gene segments, CDR3 sequences were aligned to IMGT reference sequences. For a sequence to be retained, at least a six-nucleotide match to both a V gene segment and a J gene segment was required. A rearrangement counted as productive if the CDR3 had no stop codons and remained in frame with V and J, and every other rearrangement counted as non-productive. CDR3 was defined by IMGT convention, running from the second conserved V-encoded cysteine to the conserved J-encoded phenylalanine. In an earlier analysis of more than 550 of the donors, sequences lacking an unambiguous match to a single V gene segment were excluded. In an earlier analysis of more than 500 of the donors, a V segment was called functional when productive rearrangements were above 56.7%, and segregating when the standard deviation between donors exceeded 5%. A statistical classification framework was built for diagnosing cytomegalovirus status from the catalog of TCR beta chain sequences. In a later analysis, TCR nucleotide sequences were compared against IMGT/GENE-DB human TR gene sequences so that V and J genes could be assigned. The TCRdist pipeline was used in a later analysis to assign CDR3 sequences and most-parsimonious VDJ recombination scenarios. In a later analysis, each TCR beta chain was defined by its CDR3 amino acid sequence together with its V-gene family, and reads without a unique V-gene family were excluded. To address suspected cross-contamination and a sequencing artifact, a later analysis removed some 620 highly shared, low-generation-probability nucleotide sequences. In a later analysis, a clonal expansion index for each public chain was calculated from normalized within-repertoire ranks of inferred template counts. In a later analysis, generation probabilities were computed using a VDJ recombination model fitted to out-of-frame rearrangements, and the results were checked against IGoR. In a later analysis, hypergeometric tests were used to score TCR-TCR, TCR-HLA and TCR-CMV co-occurrence, with a repertoire-size bias correction applied to TCR pairs. In a later analysis, false discovery rates were estimated by permuting HLA or CMV assignments 20 times. In a later analysis, co-occurring TCRs were grouped using DBSCAN, and TCRdist sequence similarity was added for clustering within HLA-allele-positive subsets. Repertoires with fewer than 30,000 or more than 120,000 public chains, plus five repertoires with anomalous nucleotide sharing, were excluded from co-occurrence clustering. TCRdb mirrors the immuneACCESS table, restricted to in-frame sequences. Some clones are absent from its copies; in checked studies, under half trace to an unresolved V gene, and the reason for the others is unknown. V, J and clone size derive from that table, while D and trimming were established from the DNA sequence. Counted in this sample were around 150,000 clones; approximately 85% of them appeared once. Approximately 8.1% of the sample is taken by the ten largest.

The cohort was made up of 500 to 800 healthy bone marrow donors. At the time of sampling, every cohort member was nominally healthy, though immune exposures that went unrecorded were likely present. The donor was CMV seropositive and belonged to the group of over 250 seropositive cohort members. Each donor provided a peripheral blood sample, and peripheral blood mononuclear cells were used for TCR beta sequencing. The Qiagen DNeasy Blood Extraction Kit was used to extract genomic DNA from the blood cell samples. The paper as a whole reports these results and caveats: A later analysis found that TCR association rates varied across HLA loci, with DRB1 alleles showing the most associated TCRs and HLA-C alleles the fewest. A cluster of highly shared sequence variants was judged likely to represent a technical artifact of the sequencing pipeline. In a later analysis, HLA-associated TCR beta chains showed more clonal expansion and lower generation probabilities than non-associated chains that were equally common. Because some donors lacked HLA typing at each locus, the association tests relied only on the typed subset. Immune exposure information for the cohort was limited to CMV serostatus. This cohort had only TCR beta chains sequenced, and the lack of alpha or paired-chain data limited which features could be detected. A further reported finding was that TCR beta sequences accurately predicted the HLA-A and HLA-B alleles for most subjects in the first cohort. Across donors, most TCR sequences were observed very rarely, whereas some public TCRs were present in many individuals. Specific HLA alleles were associated with 15,000 to 20,000 TCR beta sequences at a false discovery rate of 0.05 in a later analysis. In both the original and validation cohorts, the classifier was reported to diagnose cytomegalovirus status with high specificity and sensitivity. Linkage disequilibrium might explain the correlated functional status among segregating V segments, but an unknown experimental factor could not be ruled out. In an earlier analysis of about 600 of the donors, most TCR beta V segments appeared in productive rearrangements about 90% or about 30% of the time, broadly matching IMGT annotations. In a later analysis, most CMV-associated TCR beta chains were found to appear HLA-restricted, with HLA associations seemingly driven largely by CMV exposure. In vitro tests confirmed that three of the cytomegalovirus-associated TCR beta chains recognize cytomegalovirus antigens. Roughly uniform sequencing depth across donors was assumed in presence/absence analyses, although this assumption may not hold. The authors suggested that the approach could potentially be generalized to other disease states and immunological phenotypes. Compared with the approximately 720-donor mean, donors in an Asian-associated ancestry cluster had fewer N-insertions in productive TCRs, according to a later genetic analysis. When HLA alleles, especially DR and DQ, strongly co-occurred, attributing TCR associations to individual alleles was difficult. V-gene and J-gene trimming of TCR beta chains was associated with a missense DCLRE1C variant in a later genetic analysis, and the association was replicated in an independent cohort. Several of the top co-occurrence clusters appeared to be linked to parvovirus B19, influenza, CMV and Epstein-Barr virus, according to a later analysis. In the study, some 160 TCR beta chains were listed as associated with cytomegalovirus. About 17 rarely observed V segments, including chromosome 9 orphons, were excluded from the earlier analysis of some 590 of the donors because counts were too low.

Sample: PBMCs. The receptor was derived from a woman between 45 and 60 years old in good health and CMV-seropositive.

The nucleotide sequence reads as follows: TGTGCCAGCAACAGCCCGGCCAGCCTGAACACCGGGGAGCTGTTTTTT. Translation gives CASNSPASLNTGELFF. This sequence uses TRBV2 and TRBJ2-2; the D gene is unclear. Including cysteine and phenylalanine, the CDR3 has 16 amino acids. CDR3 DNA is the only sequence kept; it has 48 bases, read in frame from the first base. CDR1 and CDR2 are drawn from the germline V gene: SNHLY, FYNNEI. V loses 7 bases of germline sequence and J loses 1 base, and the interval between the two ends is 16 bases.